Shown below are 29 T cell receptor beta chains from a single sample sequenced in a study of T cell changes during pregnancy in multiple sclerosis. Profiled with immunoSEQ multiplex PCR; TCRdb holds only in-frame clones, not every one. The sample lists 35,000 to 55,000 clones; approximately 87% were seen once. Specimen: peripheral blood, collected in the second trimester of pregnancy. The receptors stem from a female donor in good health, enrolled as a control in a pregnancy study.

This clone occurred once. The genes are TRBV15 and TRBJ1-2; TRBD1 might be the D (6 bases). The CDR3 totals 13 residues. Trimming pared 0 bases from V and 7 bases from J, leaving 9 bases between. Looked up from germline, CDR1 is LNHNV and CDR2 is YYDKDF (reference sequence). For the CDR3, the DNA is TGTGCCACCAGCAGAGAGTCAGGGGTTGGCTACACCTTC. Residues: CATSRESGVGYTF. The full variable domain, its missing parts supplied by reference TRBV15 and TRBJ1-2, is DAMVIQNPRYQVTQFGKPVTLSCSQTLNHNVMYWYQQKSSQAPKLLFHYYDKDFNNEADTPDNFQSRRPNTSFCFLDIRSPGLGDTAMYLCATSRESGVGYTFGSGTRLTVV.

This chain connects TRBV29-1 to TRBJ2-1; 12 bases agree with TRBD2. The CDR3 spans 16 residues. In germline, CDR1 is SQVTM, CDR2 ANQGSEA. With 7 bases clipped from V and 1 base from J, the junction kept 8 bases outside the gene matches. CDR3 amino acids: CSGLTSGRGSYNEQFF. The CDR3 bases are TGCAGCGGCCTGACTAGCGGGAGAGGGTCCTACAATGAGCAGTTCTTC.

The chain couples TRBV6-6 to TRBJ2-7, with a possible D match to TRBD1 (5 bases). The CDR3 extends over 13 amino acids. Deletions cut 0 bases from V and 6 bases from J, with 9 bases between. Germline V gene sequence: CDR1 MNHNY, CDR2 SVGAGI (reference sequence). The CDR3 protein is CASSYSQGVEQYF. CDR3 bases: TGTGCCAGCAGTTACTCGCAGGGTGTCGAGCAGTACTTC.

Here the CDR3 DNA reads TGTGCCAGCAGCCAAGAGCGGGAACGTGGAAACACCATATATTTT. Its protein product is CASSQERERGNTIYF. V is TRBV14 and J is TRBJ1-3; D call uncertain. CDR1 is SGHDN, CDR2 FVKESK, per germline. The CDR3 totals 15 residues. V was pared by 0 bases and J by 3 bases, with 9 bases between.

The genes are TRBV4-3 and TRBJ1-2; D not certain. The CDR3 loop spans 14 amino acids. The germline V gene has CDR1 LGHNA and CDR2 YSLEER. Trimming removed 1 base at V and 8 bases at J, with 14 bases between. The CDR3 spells CASSQANGYRGYTF. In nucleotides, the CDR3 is TGCGCCAGCAGCCAAGCGAACGGGTATCGAGGCTACACCTTC.

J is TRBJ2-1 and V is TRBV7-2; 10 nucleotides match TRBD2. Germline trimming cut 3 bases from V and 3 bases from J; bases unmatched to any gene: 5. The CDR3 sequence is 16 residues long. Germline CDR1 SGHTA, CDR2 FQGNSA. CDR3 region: CASSLVAGGNYNEQFF. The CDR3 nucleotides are TGTGCCAGCAGCTTGGTAGCGGGGGGCAACTACAATGAGCAGTTCTTC.

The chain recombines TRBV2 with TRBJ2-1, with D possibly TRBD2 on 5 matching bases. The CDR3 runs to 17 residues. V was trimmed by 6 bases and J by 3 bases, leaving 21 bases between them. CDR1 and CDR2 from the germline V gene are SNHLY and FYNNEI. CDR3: CASRAEAGWGFYNEQFF. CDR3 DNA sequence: TGTGCCAGCAGAGCAGAGGCGGGCTGGGGATTCTACAATGAGCAGTTCTTC.

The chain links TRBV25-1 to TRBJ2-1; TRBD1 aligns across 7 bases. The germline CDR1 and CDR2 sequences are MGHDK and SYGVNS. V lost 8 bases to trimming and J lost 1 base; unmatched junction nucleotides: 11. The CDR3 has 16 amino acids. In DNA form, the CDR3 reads TGTGCCAGCTTAGCCCCCCACAGGGGATCCTACAATGAGCAGTTCTTC. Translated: CASLAPHRGSYNEQFF.

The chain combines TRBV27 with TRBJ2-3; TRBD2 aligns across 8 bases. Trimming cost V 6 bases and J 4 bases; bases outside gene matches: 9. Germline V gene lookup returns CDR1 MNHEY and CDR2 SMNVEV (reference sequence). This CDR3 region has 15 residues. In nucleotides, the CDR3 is TGTGCCAGCAGCCGGTTTAGCGGGGTCGCAGATACGCAGTATTTT. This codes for CASSRFSGVADTQYF.

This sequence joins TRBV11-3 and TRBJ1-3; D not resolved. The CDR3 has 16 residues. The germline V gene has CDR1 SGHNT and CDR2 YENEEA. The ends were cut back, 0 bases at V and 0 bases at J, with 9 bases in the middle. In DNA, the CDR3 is TGTGCCAGCAGCTTAGAAGCGGCAGTCTCTGGAAACACCATATATTTT. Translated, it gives CASSLEAAVSGNTIYF.

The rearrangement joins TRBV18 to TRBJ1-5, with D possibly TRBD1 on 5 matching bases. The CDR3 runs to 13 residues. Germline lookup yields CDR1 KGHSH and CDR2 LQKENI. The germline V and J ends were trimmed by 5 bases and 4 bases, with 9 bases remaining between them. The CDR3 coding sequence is TGTGCCAGCTCATCGACAGAAAATCAGCCCCAGCATTTT. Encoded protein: CASSSTENQPQHF.

CDR3 bases: TGCAGCGTTGAAGATCTTCAGAGGGTGCGGGGAGCTTTCTTT. It translates to CSVEDLQRVRGAFF. The genes are TRBV29-1 and TRBJ1-1; D is unclear. The V gene lost 0 bases and the J gene lost 10 bases, with 18 bases spanning the gap. The germline gives CDR1 SQVTM, CDR2 ANQGSEA. The CDR3 length is 14 residues.

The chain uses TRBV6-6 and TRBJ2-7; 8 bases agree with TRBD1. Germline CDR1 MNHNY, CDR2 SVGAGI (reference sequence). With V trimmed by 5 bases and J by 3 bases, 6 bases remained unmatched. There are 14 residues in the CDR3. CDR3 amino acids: CASSIPGQVYEQYF. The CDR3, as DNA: TGTGCCAGCAGTATCCCGGGACAGGTCTACGAGCAGTACTTC.

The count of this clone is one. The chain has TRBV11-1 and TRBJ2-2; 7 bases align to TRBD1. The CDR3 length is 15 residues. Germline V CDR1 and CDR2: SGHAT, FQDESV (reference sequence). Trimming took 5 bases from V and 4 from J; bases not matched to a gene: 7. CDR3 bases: TGTGCCAGCAGCCCTGACAGGGCCCTCACCGGGGAGCTGTTTTTT. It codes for CASSPDRALTGELFF.

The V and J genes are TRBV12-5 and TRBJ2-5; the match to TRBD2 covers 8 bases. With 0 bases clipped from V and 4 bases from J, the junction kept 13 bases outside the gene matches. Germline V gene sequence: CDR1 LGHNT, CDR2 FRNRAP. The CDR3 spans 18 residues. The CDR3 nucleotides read TGTGCTAGTGGTTTGGTACGAGCGGGAGTGGCAGACGGAGAGACCCAGTACTTC. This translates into CASGLVRAGVADGETQYF.

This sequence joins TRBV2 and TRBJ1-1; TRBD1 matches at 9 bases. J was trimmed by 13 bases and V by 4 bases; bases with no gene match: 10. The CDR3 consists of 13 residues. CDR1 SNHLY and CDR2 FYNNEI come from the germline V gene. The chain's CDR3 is CASSAMDRGKSFF. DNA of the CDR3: TGTGCCAGCAGTGCCATGGACAGGGGTAAAAGTTTCTTT.

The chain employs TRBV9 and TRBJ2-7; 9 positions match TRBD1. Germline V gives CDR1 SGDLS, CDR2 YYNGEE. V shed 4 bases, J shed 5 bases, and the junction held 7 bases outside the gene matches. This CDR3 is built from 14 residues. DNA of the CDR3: TGTGCCAGCAGCCCCGGACAGGGGAGGAACGAGCAGTACTTC. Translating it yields CASSPGQGRNEQYF.

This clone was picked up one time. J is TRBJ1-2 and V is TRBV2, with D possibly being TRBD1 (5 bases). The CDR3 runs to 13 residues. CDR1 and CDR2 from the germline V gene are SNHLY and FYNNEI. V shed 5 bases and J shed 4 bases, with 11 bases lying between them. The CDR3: CASSRGSGYGYTF. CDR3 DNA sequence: TGTGCCAGCAGTCGGGGGTCCGGCTATGGCTACACCTTC.

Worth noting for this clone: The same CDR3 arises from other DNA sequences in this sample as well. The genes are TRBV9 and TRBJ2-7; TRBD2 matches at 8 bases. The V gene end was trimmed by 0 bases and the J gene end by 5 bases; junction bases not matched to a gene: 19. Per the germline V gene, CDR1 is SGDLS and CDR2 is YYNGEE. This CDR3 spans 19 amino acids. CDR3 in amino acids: CASSVATRRGDRWSHEQYF. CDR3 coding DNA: TGTGCCAGCAGCGTAGCTACGCGGCGGGGGGACCGATGGAGTCACGAGCAGTACTTC.

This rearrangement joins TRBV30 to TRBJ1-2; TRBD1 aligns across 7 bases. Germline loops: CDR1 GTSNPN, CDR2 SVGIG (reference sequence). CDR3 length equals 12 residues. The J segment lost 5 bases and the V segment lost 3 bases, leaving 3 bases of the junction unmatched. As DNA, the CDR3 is TGTGCCTGGAGGAGACAGGGTTATGGCTACACCTTC. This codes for CAWRRQGYGYTF.

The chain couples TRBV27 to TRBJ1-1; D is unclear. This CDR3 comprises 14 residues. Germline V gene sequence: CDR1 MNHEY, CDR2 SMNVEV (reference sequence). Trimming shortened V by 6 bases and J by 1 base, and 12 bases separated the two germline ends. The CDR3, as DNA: TGTGCCAGCAGCCTCCGGGGAGCGAACACTGAAGCTTTCTTT. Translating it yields CASSLRGANTEAFF.

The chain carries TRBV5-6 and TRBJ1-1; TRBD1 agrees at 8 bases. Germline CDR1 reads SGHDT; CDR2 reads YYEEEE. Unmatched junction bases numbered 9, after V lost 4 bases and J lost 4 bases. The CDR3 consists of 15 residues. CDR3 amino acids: CASSLMGRGLTEAFF. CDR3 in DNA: TGTGCCAGCAGCCTAATGGGCAGGGGGCTCACTGAAGCTTTCTTT.

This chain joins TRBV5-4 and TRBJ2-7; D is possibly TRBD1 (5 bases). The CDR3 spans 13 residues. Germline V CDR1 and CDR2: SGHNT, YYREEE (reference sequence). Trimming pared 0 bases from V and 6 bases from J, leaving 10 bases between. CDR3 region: CASSLAGYGEQYF. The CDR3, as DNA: TGTGCCAGCAGCTTGGCAGGGTACGGCGAGCAGTACTTC.

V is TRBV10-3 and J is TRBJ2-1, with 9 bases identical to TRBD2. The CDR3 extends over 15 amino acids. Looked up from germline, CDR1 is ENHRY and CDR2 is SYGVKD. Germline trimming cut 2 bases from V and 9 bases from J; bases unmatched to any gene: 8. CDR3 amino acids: CAISELTSGEGEQFF. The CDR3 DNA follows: TGTGCCATCAGTGAGCTGACTAGCGGAGAGGGTGAGCAGTTCTTC.

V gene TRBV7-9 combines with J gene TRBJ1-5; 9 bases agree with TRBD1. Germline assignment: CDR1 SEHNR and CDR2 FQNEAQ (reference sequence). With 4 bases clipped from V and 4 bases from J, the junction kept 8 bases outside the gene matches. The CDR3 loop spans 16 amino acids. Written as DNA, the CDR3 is TGTGCCAGCAGCTCGACAGGGGGTGGGCAGAATCAGCCCCAGCATTTT. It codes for CASSSTGGGQNQPQHF.

The CDR3 spells CASSLALRTGDTEAFF. In nucleotides, the CDR3 is TGTGCCAGCAGCTTAGCGCTTAGGACAGGTGACACTGAAGCTTTCTTT. V gene TRBV7-9 combines with J gene TRBJ1-1; 7 bases map to TRBD1. The CDR3 covers 16 residues. With 0 bases clipped from V and 3 bases from J, the junction kept 7 bases outside the gene matches. CDR1 is SEHNR and CDR2 is FQNEAQ in the germline V gene (reference sequence). The full variable domain, completed using reference TRBV7-9 and TRBJ1-1, is DTGVSQNPRHKITKRGQNVTFRCDPISEHNRLYWYRQTLGQGPEFLTYFQNEAQLEKSRLLSDRFSAERPKGSFSTLEIQRTEQGDSAMYLCASSLALRTGDTEAFFGQGTRLTVV.

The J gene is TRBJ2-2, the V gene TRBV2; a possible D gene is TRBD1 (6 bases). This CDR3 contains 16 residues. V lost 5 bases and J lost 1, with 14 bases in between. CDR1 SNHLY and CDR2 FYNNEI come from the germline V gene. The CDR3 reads CASSPTTGVNTGELFF. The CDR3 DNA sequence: TGTGCCAGCAGTCCAACGACAGGAGTGAACACCGGGGAGCTGTTTTTT.

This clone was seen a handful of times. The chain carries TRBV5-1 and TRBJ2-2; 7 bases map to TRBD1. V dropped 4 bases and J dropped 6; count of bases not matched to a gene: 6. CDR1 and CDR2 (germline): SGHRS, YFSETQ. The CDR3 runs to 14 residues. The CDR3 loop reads CASSPDREAGELFF. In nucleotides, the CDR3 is TGCGCCAGCAGCCCCGACAGGGAAGCCGGGGAGCTGTTTTTT.

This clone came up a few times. CDR3 loop: CASSFGTSGSYEQYF. CDR3 in DNA: TGTGCCAGCAGCTTCGGGACTAGCGGCTCCTACGAGCAGTACTTC. The chain carries TRBV7-9 and TRBJ2-7; TRBD2 matches 11 bases. Trimming cost V 3 bases and J 0 bases; bases outside gene matches: 1. Germline CDR1 SEHNR, CDR2 FQNEAQ (reference sequence). This CDR3 contains 15 residues.